The source of this T cell receptor (beta chain) is a study of cytomegalovirus exposure and HLA in healthy donors. Vbeta (60) and Jbeta (13) primers were used in the PCR. The data were produced by immunoSEQ multiplex PCR, yet TCRdb's version contains in-frame clones alone and is incomplete. The data hold over 150,000 clones, with under 85% observed a single time. This sequence originates from a woman younger than 30 in good health and CMV-seronegative. The specimen was PBMCs.

CDR3 residues: CASSQDSQGSGYTF. The CDR3 DNA sequence: TGTGCCAGCAGCCAAGATTCCCAGGGTTCTGGCTACACCTTC. The chain links TRBV4-2 to TRBJ1-2; D is perhaps TRBD1 (5 bases). The germline V gene has CDR1 LGHNA and CDR2 YNFKEQ. V lost 0 bases and J 7 bases, leaving 12 bases between the germline ends. The CDR3 has 14 residues.